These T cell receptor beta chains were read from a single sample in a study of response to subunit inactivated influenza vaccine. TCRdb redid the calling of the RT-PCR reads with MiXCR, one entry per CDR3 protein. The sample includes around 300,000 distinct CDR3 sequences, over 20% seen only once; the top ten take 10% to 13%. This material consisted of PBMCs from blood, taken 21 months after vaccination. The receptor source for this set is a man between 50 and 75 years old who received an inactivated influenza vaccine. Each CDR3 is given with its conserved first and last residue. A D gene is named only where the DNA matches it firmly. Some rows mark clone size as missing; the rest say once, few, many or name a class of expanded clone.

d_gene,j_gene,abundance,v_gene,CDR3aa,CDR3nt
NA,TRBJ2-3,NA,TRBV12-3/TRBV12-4,CASSLSRGPGTDTQYF,TGTGCCAGCAGTTTAAGTAGGGGTCCGGGCACAGATACGCAGTATTTT
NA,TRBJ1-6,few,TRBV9,CASSVKGTNSPLHF,TGTGCCAGCAGCGTTAAGGGGACTAATTCACCCCTCCACTTT
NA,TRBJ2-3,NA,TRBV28,CASSSMTRISTDTQYF,TGTGCCAGCAGCTCCATGACAAGAATCAGCACAGATACGCAGTATTTT
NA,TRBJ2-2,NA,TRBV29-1,CSVEVSGRYPGELFF,TGCAGCGTTGAGGTGTCAGGGCGATATCCCGGGGAGCTGTTTTTT
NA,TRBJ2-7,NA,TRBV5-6,CASSYGTAGSYEQYF,TGTGCCAGCAGCTACGGGACCGCCGGCTCCTACGAGCAGTACTTC
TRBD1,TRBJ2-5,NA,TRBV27,CASSGDREYQETQYF,TGTGCCAGCAGTGGAGACAGGGAGTACCAAGAGACCCAGTACTTC
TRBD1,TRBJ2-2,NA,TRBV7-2,CASSLGGQRNTGELFF,TGTGCCAGCAGCTTAGGGGGACAGCGGAACACCGGGGAGCTGTTTTTT
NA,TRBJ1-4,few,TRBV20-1,CSARGGATNEKLFF,TGCAGTGCTAGGGGCGGGGCAACTAATGAAAAACTGTTTTTT
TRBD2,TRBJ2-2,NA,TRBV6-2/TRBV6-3,CASSLGPGLGAGELFF,TGTGCCAGCAGTCTTGGACCGGGACTAGGGGCCGGGGAGCTGTTTTTT
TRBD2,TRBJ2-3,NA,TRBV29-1,CSVKGTSGRKDTQYF,TGCAGCGTTAAAGGGACTAGCGGGAGGAAAGATACGCAGTATTTT
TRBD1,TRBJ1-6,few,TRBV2,CASSDLGQGASPLHF,TGTGCCAGCAGTGACCTAGGACAGGGCGCTTCACCCCTCCACTTT
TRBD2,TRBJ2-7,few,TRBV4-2,CASSLGTSGAARHEQYF,TGTGCCAGCAGCCTCGGGACTAGCGGGGCGGCAAGGCACGAGCAGTACTTC
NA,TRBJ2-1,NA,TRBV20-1,CSVPGSFYNEQFF,TGCAGTGTGCCAGGGTCCTTCTACAATGAGCAGTTCTTC
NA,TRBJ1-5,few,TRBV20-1,CSAARRGQSNQPQHF,TGCAGTGCAGCAAGGCGGGGGCAGAGCAATCAGCCCCAGCATTTT
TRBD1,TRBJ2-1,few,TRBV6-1,CASRHQGESSYNEQFF,TGTGCCAGCAGACACCAGGGGGAAAGCTCCTACAATGAGCAGTTCTTC
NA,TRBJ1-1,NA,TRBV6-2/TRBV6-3,CASSTAGPGFMNTEAFF,TGTGCCAGCAGCACTGCGGGGCCCGGGTTTATGAACACTGAAGCTTTCTTT
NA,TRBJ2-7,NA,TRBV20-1,CSAKARATSGEQYF,TGCAGTGCTAAGGCCAGGGCCACCTCGGGGGAGCAGTACTTC
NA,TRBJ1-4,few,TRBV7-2,CASSLAGVNEKLFF,TGTGCCAGCAGCCTCGCGGGGGTAAATGAAAAACTGTTTTTT